This record covers a single T cell receptor beta chain. Using immunoSEQ multiplex PCR, the repertoire was profiled, and TCRdb retains in-frame clones only, with some absent. The sample lists roughly 290,000 clones; 70% to 90% were seen once. The CDR3 sequence is 13 residues long. Trimming took 5 bases from V and 3 from J, leaving 10 bases between them. Germline values: CDR1 MNHEY, CDR2 SVGAGI. These data originate in a study of blood T cell repertoires in COVID-19. The receptor was derived from a woman in her thirties or forties who had recovered from COVID-19. Sequencing was performed on PBMCs or T cells enriched from blood (not recorded which). The rearrangement joins TRBV6-5 to TRBJ1-2, with a weak D call TRBD1 (5 bases). The CDR3 DNA is TGTGCCAGCAGTCTAGACAGATACTATGGCTACACCTTC. Protein sequence: CASSLDRYYGYTF.